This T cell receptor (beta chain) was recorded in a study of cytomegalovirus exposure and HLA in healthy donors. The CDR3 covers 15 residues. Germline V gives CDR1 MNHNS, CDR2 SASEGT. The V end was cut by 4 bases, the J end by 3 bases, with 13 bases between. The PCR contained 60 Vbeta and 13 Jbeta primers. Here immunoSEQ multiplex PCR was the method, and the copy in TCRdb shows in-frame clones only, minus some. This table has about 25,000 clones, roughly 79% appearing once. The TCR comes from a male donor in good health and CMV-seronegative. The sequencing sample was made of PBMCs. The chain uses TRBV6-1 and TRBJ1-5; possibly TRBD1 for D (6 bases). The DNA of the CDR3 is TGTGCCAGCAGTGCCCCGACAGGCTACAATCAGCCCCAGCATTTT. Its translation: CASSAPTGYNQPQHF.